The present T cell receptor beta chain was sequenced within a study of vaccination and CD4 T cells after COVID-19. About the study: Each individual in the study obtained two doses of BNT162b2 or mRNA-1273 vaccine. The stimulus for the cells was overlapping spike peptides derived from SARS-CoV-2, HCoV-NL63, HCoV-OC43 and HCoV-229E.

Germline V CDR1 and CDR2: SEHNR, FQNEAQ (reference sequence). Trimming cost V 1 base and J 4 bases, with 7 bases left between them. This CDR3 spans 13 amino acids. The treatment is: approximately nine-day PBMC culture with coronavirus spike peptide pools or control peptides (ViraFEST assay). Under the ViraFEST approach, antigen-specific T cells were expanded with peptide pools and TCRs subsequently sequenced. Relative to its sample, this clonotype is medium-sized (0.01 to 0.1%). Its antigen remains unidentified. Cultured CD4+ T cell DNA was sequenced using the Oncomine TCR Beta short-read assay. TCRdb used MiXCR to reprocess the PCR reads, holding one entry per CDR3 protein. The repertoire has under 14,000 distinct CDR3 sequences, around 23% of them found once; the top ten carry about 24%.

The receptor was derived from a human donor who had recovered from COVID-19. The chain uses TRBV7-9 and TRBJ1-2; possibly TRBD1 for D (6 bases). The sequenced sample was CD4+ T cells from blood, cultured in vitro, obtained after SARS-CoV-2 vaccination. CDR3 loop: CASSLGQVYGYTF. CDR3 sequence (DNA): TGTGCCAGCAGCTTAGGACAGGTCTATGGCTACACCTTC.